The source of this T cell receptor (beta chain) is a study of T cell repertoires in cytomegalovirus infection. Study-wide background: Indicated by public TCR beta signatures were CMV infection and matching HLA type.

The germline V gene encodes CDR1 LNHDA and CDR2 SQIVND (reference sequence). The CDR3 extends over 17 amino acids. TCRdb re-analysed the reads in MiXCR, keeping a single row per CDR3 protein. The table includes tens of thousands of distinct CDR3 sequences, about 33% detected once. Study results and caveats: Totalled public TCR beta family frequency picked out people who carried CMV plus the relevant HLA.

Comment on this clonotype: The antigen is undetermined.

Sequenced: PBMCs, sequenced either directly or after in vitro stimulation (not recorded which). The receptor was derived from a human donor in good health (CMV status not recorded). Some clones in this sample may be carry-over from other donors' samples. V and J are TRBV19 and TRBJ2-2, with 16 bases aligning to TRBD2. CDR3 loop: CASGTSGGAGNTGELFF. The CDR3 DNA follows: TGTGCGTCCGGGACTAGCGGGGGGGCTGGGAACACCGGGGAGCTGTTTTTT.